The T cell receptor beta chain described here comes from a study of blood T cell repertoires in COVID-19. Libraries were prepared by immunoSEQ multiplex PCR; TCRdb keeps only in-frame clonotypes and omits some of them. Of some 210,000 clones in the sample, about 88% were seen once. Germline CDR1 LNHDA, CDR2 SQIVND (reference sequence). The V end was cut by 3 bases, the J end by 7 bases, with 13 bases between. The CDR3 contains 14 residues. The rearrangement links TRBV19 to TRBJ1-5, with D unresolved. The clonotype originates from a woman aged 40 to 49 who had recovered from COVID-19. The sequenced sample was peripheral blood. The CDR3 DNA follows: TGTGCCAGTAGTATCGCGGCCTCCCGGCAGCCCCAGCATTTT. Translation gives CASSIAASRQPQHF.